This T cell receptor beta chain was profiled in a study of cytomegalovirus exposure and HLA in healthy donors. Germline values: CDR1 LGHNA, CDR2 YNFKEQ. CDR3 length: 15 amino acids. V trimming: 2 bases; J trimming: 6 bases; junction bases outside the gene matches: 2. This clone was seen a few times. Primers included in the PCR were 60 Vbeta and 13 Jbeta primers. Produced via immunoSEQ multiplex PCR; TCRdb's table is partial and in-frame only. The sample has roughly 190,000 clones, around 90% seen once. This TCR was sampled from a boy between 2 and 15 years old in good health and CMV-seronegative. The chain carries TRBV4-2 and TRBJ1-6; 9 bases fit TRBD1. The specimen sequenced was PBMCs. The CDR3 loop reads CASSQPQGANSPLHF. For the CDR3, the DNA is TGTGCCAGCAGCCAACCACAGGGGGCTAATTCACCCCTCCACTTT.